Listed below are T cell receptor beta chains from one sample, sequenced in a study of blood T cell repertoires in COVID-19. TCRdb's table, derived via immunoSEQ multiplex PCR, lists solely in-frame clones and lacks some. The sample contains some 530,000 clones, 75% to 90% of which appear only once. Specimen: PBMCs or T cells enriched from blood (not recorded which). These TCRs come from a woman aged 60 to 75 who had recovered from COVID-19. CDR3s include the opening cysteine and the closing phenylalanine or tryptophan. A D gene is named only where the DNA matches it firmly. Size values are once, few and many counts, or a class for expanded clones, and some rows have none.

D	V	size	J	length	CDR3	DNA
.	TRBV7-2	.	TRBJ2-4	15	CASSLVGVTKNIQYF	TGTGCCAGCAGCTTAGTCGGGGTGACCAAAAACATTCAGTACTTC
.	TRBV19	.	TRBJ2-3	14	CASSPFPSTDTQYF	TGTGCCAGTAGTCCCTTCCCGAGCACAGATACGCAGTATTTT
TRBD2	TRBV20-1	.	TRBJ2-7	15	CSASYPSGGTYEQYF	TGCAGTGCTAGTTACCCTAGCGGGGGGACCTACGAGCAGTACTTC
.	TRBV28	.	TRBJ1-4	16	CASSQYRESTNEKLFF	TGTGCCAGCAGTCAATACAGGGAATCAACTAATGAAAAACTGTTTTTT
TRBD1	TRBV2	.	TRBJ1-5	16	CASSLGQGVSNQPQHF	TGTGCCAGCAGCCTGGGACAGGGCGTTAGCAATCAGCCCCAGCATTTT
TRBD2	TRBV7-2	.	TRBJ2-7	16	CASSTTSGGPFYEQYF	TGTGCCAGCAGCACAACTAGCGGGGGCCCCTTCTACGAGCAGTACTTC
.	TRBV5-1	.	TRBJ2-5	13	CASRAGPRETQYF	TGCGCCAGCAGGGCGGGGCCGAGGGAGACCCAGTACTTC
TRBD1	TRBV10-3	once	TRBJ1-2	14	CAIRGTASNYGYTF	TGTGCCATCCGCGGGACAGCGAGTAACTATGGCTACACCTTC
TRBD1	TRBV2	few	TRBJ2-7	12	CASDREPYEQYF	TGTGCCTCTGACAGGGAACCCTACGAGCAGTACTTC
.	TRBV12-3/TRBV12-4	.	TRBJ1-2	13	CAGWGPPNYGYTF	TGTGCCGGCTGGGGGCCGCCTAACTATGGCTACACCTTC
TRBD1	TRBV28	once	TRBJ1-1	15	CASNRRDRGRTEAFF	TGTGCCAGCAATCGCCGGGACAGGGGGCGGACTGAAGCTTTCTTT
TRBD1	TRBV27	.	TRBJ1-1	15	CASSPASDRGPEAFF	TGTGCCAGCAGTCCCGCCTCGGACAGGGGCCCTGAAGCTTTCTTT
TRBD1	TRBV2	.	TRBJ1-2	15	CASLSGTGGSYGYTF	TGTGCCAGCCTCAGTGGAACAGGGGGTTCCTATGGCTACACCTTC
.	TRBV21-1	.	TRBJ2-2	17	CASSDLRVGSGTGELFF	.
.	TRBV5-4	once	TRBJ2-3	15	CASSPYLGGTDTQYF	TGTGCCAGCAGCCCCTACCTGGGGGGTACAGATACGCAGTATTTT
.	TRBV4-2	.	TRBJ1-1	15	CASSQDPGVITEAFF	TGTGCCAGCAGCCAAGATCCAGGGGTTATCACTGAAGCTTTCTTT
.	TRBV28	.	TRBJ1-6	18	CASSFGEGSSSYNSPLHF	TGTGCCAGCAGTTTCGGTGAGGGCAGTAGCTCCTATAATTCACCCCTCCACTTT
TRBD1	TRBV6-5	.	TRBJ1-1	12	CASSYQTGEAFF	TGTGCCAGCAGTTACCAGACAGGGGAAGCTTTCTTT
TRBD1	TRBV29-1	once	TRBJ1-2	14	CSVATDRGGYGYTF	TGCAGCGTTGCGACGGACAGGGGAGGGTATGGCTACACCTTC
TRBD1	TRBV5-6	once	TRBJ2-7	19	CASSLLSGQGAHASYEQYF	TGTGCCAGCAGCCTACTCTCGGGGCAGGGGGCGCATGCCTCCTACGAGCAGTACTTC
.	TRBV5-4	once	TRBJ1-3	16	CASSLPGSSSGNTIYF	TGTGCCAGCAGCTTACCAGGGTCTAGCTCTGGAAACACCATATATTTT
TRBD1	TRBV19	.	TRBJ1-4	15	CASSPQTGGGEKLFF	TGTGCCAGTAGTCCTCAGACAGGGGGAGGAGAAAAACTGTTTTTT
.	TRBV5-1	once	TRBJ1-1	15	CASSLAGRVGTEAFF	TGCGCCAGCAGCTTGGCCGGCAGGGTAGGCACTGAAGCTTTCTTT
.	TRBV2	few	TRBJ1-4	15	CASSVAAATNEKLFF	TGTGCCAGCAGTGTGGCGGCTGCAACTAATGAAAAACTGTTTTTT
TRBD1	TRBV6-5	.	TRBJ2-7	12	CAIRTGDYEQYF	TGTGCCATCCGGACAGGGGACTACGAGCAGTACTTC